The 8 T cell receptor beta chains below were found in one sample sequenced in a study of blood T cell repertoires in COVID-19. Profiled with immunoSEQ multiplex PCR; TCRdb holds only in-frame clones, not every one. Among fewer than 300,000 clones listed, approximately 84% were seen once. Specimen: peripheral blood. The receptor set was obtained from a human donor with COVID-19, enrolled during active disease. The donor label of this sample is uncertain.

The rearrangement joins TRBV3-1 (or the pseudogene TRBV3-2) to TRBJ1-6, with TRBD1 as a possible D gene (5 bases). This CDR3 is built from 14 residues. Trimming took off 1 base at V and 8 bases at J, with 9 bases between the two ends. Germline assignment: CDR1 LGHDT and CDR2 YNNKEL (reference sequence). CDR3 nucleotides: TGTGCCAGCAGCCAAGGGACACTGGATTCACCCCTCCACTTT. This gives the protein CASSQGTLDSPLHF.

The chain has TRBV7-2 and TRBJ1-2; D gene uncertain. The V gene's germline CDR1 is SGHTA and CDR2 FQGNSA. The CDR3 runs 15 residues. The V end was cut by 3 bases, the J end by 4 bases, with 15 bases between. The CDR3 region has the DNA TGTGCCAGCAGCTTGAGCAGTATCGCTAGCTATGGCTACACCTTC. This encodes CASSLSSIASYGYTF.

The sample holds a few counts of this clone. The gene calls are TRBV5-1 and TRBJ2-2, with a possible D match to TRBD1 (5 bases). V lost 5 bases and J lost 1, with 15 bases in between. Looked up from germline, CDR1 is SGHRS and CDR2 is YFSETQ. The CDR3 spans 16 residues. The CDR3 DNA is TGCGCCAGCAGACGGACCGTAGGGGTGAACACCGGGGAGCTGTTTTTT. Amino acid sequence: CASRRTVGVNTGELFF.

This clone appeared once. The V gene is TRBV2, the J gene TRBJ2-5, with 7 bases fitting TRBD2. The trim removed 5 bases at V and 4 bases at J, leaving 7 bases unmatched. This CDR3 spans 14 amino acids. Germline assignment: CDR1 SNHLY and CDR2 FYNNEI. DNA of the CDR3: TGTGCCAGCAGTCTCCAGGGAGGGCGAGAGACCCAGTACTTC. Amino acids: CASSLQGGRETQYF.

Comments on this clone: Lacking the conserved final phenylalanine or tryptophan, this CDR3 likely reflects a read error. It is unclear where the CDR3 begins or ends on the DNA, so no DNA is shown, and the CDR3 is as TCRdb lists it. The chain joins TRBV29-1 to TRBJ1-1; the table's D call, TRBD1, has no DNA check behind it. CDR1 SQVTM and CDR2 ANQGSEA come from the germline V gene. The CDR3 is 14 amino acids long, termini counted. CDR3 amino acids: CSVEDHRGILFRSG.

This sequence joins TRBV6-2 or TRBV6-3 and TRBJ2-7; D might be TRBD2 (6 bases). Germline V CDR1 and CDR2: MNHEY, SVGEGT. This CDR3 region has 15 residues. Trimming pared 4 bases from V and 0 bases from J, leaving 13 bases between. The CDR3 DNA is TGTGCCAGCAGTTTCCCTAGCGCGCCCTCCTACGAGCAGTACTTC. Encoded protein: CASSFPSAPSYEQYF.

The V and J genes are TRBV28 and TRBJ2-3, with a tentative D call TRBD1 (6 bases). V was cut by 8 bases and J by 4 bases, with 13 bases left in between. The CDR3 loop spans 13 amino acids. Germline V gene lookup returns CDR1 MDHEN and CDR2 SYDVKM. The CDR3 sequence is CASLEQGSDTQYF. In DNA form, the CDR3 reads TGTGCCAGCCTTGAACAGGGTTCAGATACGCAGTATTTT.

The rearrangement uses TRBV11-2 and TRBJ2-3; 10 positions agree with TRBD2. CDR3 length equals 16 residues. V trimming: 2 bases; J trimming: 2 bases; junction bases outside the gene matches: 4. The germline V gene encodes CDR1 SGHAT and CDR2 FQNNGV. The CDR3 coding sequence is TGTGCCAGCAGCTTAATTAGCGGGGGGTTCACAGATACGCAGTATTTT. Translating gives CASSLISGGFTDTQYF.